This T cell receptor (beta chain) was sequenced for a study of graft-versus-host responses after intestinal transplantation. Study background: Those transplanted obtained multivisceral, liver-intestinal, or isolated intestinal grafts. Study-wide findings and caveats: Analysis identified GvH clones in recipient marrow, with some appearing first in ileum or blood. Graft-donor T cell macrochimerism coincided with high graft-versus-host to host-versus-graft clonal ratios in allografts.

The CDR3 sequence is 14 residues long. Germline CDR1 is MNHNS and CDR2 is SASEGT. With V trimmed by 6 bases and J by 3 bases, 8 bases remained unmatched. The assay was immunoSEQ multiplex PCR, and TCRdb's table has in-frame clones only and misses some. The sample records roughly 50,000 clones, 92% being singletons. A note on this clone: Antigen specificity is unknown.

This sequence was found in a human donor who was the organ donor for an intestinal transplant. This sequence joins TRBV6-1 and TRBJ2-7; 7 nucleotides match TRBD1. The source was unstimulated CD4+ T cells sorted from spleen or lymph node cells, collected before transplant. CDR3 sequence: CASRQGNIVYEQYF. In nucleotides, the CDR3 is TGTGCCAGCAGACAGGGGAATATTGTCTACGAGCAGTACTTC.